Sequencing of this T cell receptor (beta chain) was carried out in a study of identifying expanded T cells in peripheral blood. General observations from the study: Variance in clone template counts between approximately 2-week samples significantly increased with total template count across all healthy donors.

V lost 0 bases and J lost 5, with 8 bases in between. This CDR3 is built from 13 residues. Looked up from germline, CDR1 is GTSNPN and CDR2 is SVGIG (reference sequence). Of note for this clone: Antigen: not known.

Collection occurred without any documented infections or immune events in donors. The method was immunoSEQ multiplex PCR; TCRdb's version includes in-frame clones alone and lacks a portion of them. The sample contains 120,000 or so clones, about 80% of which appear only once. Sequencing was performed on blood. The chain joins TRBV30 to TRBJ1-5; D call uncertain. The clonotype comes from a person between 18 and 69 years old in good health. CDR3 protein: CAWSVGGDQPQHF. DNA for the CDR3: TGTGCCTGGAGTGTAGGTGGGGATCAGCCCCAGCATTTT.